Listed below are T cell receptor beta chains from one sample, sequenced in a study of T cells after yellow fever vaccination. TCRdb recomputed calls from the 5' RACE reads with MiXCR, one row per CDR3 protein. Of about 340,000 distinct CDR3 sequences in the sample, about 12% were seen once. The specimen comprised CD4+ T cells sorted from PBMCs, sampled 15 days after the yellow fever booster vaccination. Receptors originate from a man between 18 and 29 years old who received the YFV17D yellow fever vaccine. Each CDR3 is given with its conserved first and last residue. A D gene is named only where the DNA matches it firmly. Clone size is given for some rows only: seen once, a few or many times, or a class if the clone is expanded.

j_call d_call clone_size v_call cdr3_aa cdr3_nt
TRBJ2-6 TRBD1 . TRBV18 CASSPPDRLIGANVLTF TGTGCCAGCTCACCACCGGACAGGCTCATTGGGGCCAACGTCCTGACTTTC
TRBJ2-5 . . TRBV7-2 CASSLEVRAETQYF TGTGCCAGCAGCTTAGAGGTTCGGGCCGAGACCCAGTACTTC
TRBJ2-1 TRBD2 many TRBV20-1 CSAPGLAGGPGNNEQFF TGCAGTGCCCCTGGGCTAGCGGGGGGCCCGGGGAACAATGAGCAGTTCTTC
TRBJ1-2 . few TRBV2 CASSETGFNGYTF TGTGCCAGCAGTGAAACGGGGTTTAATGGCTACACCTTC
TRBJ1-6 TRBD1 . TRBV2 CASSSDRGSAPLHF TGTGCCAGCAGTTCCGACAGGGGGTCGGCACCCCTCCACTTT
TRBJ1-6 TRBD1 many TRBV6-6 CASRRTGQISPLHF TGTGCCAGCAGGCGGACAGGACAGATCTCACCCCTCCACTTT
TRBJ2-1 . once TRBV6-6 CASRWDTYNEQFF TGTGCCAGCAGATGGGACACCTACAATGAGCAGTTCTTC
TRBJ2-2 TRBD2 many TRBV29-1 CSTQGGGNTGELFF TGCAGCACCCAGGGCGGGGGGAACACCGGGGAGCTGTTTTTT
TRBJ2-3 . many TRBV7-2 CASSLTWGDTQYF TGTGCCAGCAGCTTAACCTGGGGGGATACGCAGTATTTT
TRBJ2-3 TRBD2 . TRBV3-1 CASSRVAGVRTDTQYF TGTGCCAGCAGCCGGGTAGCGGGGGTAAGGACAGATACGCAGTATTTT
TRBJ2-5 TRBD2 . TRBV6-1 CASSEVDGGREAQYF TGTGCCAGCAGTGAAGTTGATGGTGGGAGGGAGGCCCAGTACTTC
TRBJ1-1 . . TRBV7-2 CASSLFGTIGEAFF TGTGCCAGCAGCTTATTCGGTACAATTGGTGAAGCTTTCTTT
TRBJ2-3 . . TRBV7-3 CASSLIPGNTDTQYF TGTGCCAGCAGCTTAATTCCCGGGAACACAGATACGCAGTATTTT
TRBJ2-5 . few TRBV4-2 CASSQDWLVPETQYF TGTGCCAGCAGCCAAGATTGGCTAGTCCCAGAGACCCAGTACTTC
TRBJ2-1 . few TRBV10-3 CAIRITVGGRYNEQFF TGTGCCATCAGAATAACCGTTGGGGGCCGCTACAATGAGCAGTTCTTC
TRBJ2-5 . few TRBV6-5 CASSYGGGGRTLTETQYF TGTGCCAGCAGTTACGGGGGAGGGGGTAGGACGCTGACGGAGACCCAGTACTTC
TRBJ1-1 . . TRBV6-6 CASSYSSSGNAEAFF TGTGCCAGCAGTTACTCGAGTAGTGGAAACGCTGAAGCTTTCTTT
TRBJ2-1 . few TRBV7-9 CASSLVDGTYGEQFF TGTGCCAGCAGCTTAGTGGACGGTACCTATGGTGAGCAGTTCTTC
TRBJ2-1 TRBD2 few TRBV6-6 CASSLGLAGARDEQFF TGTGCCAGCAGTTTAGGACTAGCGGGGGCCCGGGATGAGCAGTTCTTC
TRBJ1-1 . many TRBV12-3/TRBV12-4 CASTLLRETEAFF TGTGCCAGCACGCTCCTCCGGGAGACTGAAGCTTTCTTT
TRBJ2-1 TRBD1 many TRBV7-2 CASSRQGFNEQFF TGTGCCAGCAGCCGACAGGGATTCAATGAGCAGTTCTTC
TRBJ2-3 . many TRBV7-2 CASTSRSTDTQYF TGTGCCAGCACTTCCCGCAGCACAGATACGCAGTATTTT
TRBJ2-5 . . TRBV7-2 CASSPRVPQETQYF TGTGCCAGCAGCCCCCGGGTCCCGCAAGAGACCCAGTACTTC
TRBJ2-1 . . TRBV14 CASSIQGRNEQFF TGTGCCAGCAGCATCCAGGGAAGGAATGAGCAGTTCTTC
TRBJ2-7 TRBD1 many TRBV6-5 CASIRRPGQGAGEQYF TGTGCCAGCATAAGGCGCCCGGGACAGGGAGCGGGAGAGCAGTACTTC
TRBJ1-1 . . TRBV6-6 CATGGSKNTEAFF TGTGCCACCGGGGGTTCTAAGAACACTGAAGCTTTCTTT
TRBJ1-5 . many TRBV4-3 CASSQDPGNQPQHF TGCGCCAGCAGCCAAGATCCCGGCAATCAGCCCCAGCATTTT
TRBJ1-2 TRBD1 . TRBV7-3 CASSPRRTGKGYTF TGTGCCAGCAGCCCCCGACGGACAGGGAAAGGCTACACCTTC
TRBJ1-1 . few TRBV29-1 CSASQGVTEAFF TGCAGCGCTTCGCAGGGTGTAACTGAAGCTTTCTTT
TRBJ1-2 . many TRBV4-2 CASSQDGRGYTF TGTGCCAGCAGCCAAGATGGTAGGGGCTACACCTTC
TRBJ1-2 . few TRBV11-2 CASSARQDLGYTF TGTGCCAGCAGCGCCAGACAGGATCTTGGCTACACCTTC
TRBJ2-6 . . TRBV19 CATKKGIHSGANVLTF TGTGCCACCAAGAAAGGAATCCACTCTGGGGCCAACGTCCTGACTTTC
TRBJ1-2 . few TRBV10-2 CASSRQGDYGYTF TGCGCCAGCAGCCGGCAGGGAGACTATGGCTACACCTTC
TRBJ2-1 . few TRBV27 CASSLTLEYNEQFF TGTGCCAGCAGTTTAACCCTGGAATACAATGAGCAGTTCTTC
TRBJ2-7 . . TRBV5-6 CASTPGLKSYEQYF TGTGCCAGCACCCCGGGACTGAAATCCTACGAGCAGTACTTC
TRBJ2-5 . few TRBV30 CAWSGSRETQYF TGTGCCTGGAGTGGATCTAGGGAGACCCAGTACTTC
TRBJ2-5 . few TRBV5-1 CASSLGGPPRETQYF TGCGCCAGCAGCTTGGGGGGACCCCCAAGGGAGACCCAGTACTTC